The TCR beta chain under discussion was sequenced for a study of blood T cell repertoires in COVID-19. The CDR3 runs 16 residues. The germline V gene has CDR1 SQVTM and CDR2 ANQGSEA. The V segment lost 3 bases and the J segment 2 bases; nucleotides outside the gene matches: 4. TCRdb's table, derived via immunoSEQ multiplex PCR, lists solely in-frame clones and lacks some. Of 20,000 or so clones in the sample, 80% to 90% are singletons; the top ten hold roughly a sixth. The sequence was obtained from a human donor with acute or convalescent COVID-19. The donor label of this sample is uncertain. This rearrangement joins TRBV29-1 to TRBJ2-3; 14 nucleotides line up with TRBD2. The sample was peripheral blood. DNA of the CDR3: TGCAGCGTTGACGTGACTAGCGGGGGGGTCACAGATACGCAGTATTTT. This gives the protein CSVDVTSGGVTDTQYF.